This T cell receptor (beta chain) was sequenced in a study of early T cells in non-severe SARS-CoV-2 infection. Looking at the study overall: Sequencing was performed on bulk RNA from unsorted whole blood, leaving chains unpaired.

Concerning this clonotype: Its antigen is still unknown. A read error may be the cause here, since a much bigger clone is one base away.

The protocol attached unique molecular identifiers to individual cDNA molecules. TCRdb passed the 5' RACE reads through MiXCR, listing each CDR3 protein once. The sample holds more than 60,000 distinct CDR3 sequences; under 9.5% are singletons and the top ten take just under 6%. Whole-study results and caveats: Comparison of clonotypes with VDJdb favored anti-spike CD8 responses while missing private and CD4 specificities.

The germline CDR1 and CDR2 sequences are SNHLY and FYNNEI. The CDR3 contains 14 residues. The clonotype comes from an adult who was a healthcare worker with PCR-confirmed SARS-CoV-2 infection or an uninfected control (not recorded which). The chain uses TRBV2 and TRBJ2-2; D is possibly TRBD1 (6 bases). The source material was whole blood. In DNA form, the CDR3 reads TGTGCCTGCAGTAACAGGGTTTTTACCGGGGAGCTGTTTTTT. Its translation is CACSNRVFTGELFF.